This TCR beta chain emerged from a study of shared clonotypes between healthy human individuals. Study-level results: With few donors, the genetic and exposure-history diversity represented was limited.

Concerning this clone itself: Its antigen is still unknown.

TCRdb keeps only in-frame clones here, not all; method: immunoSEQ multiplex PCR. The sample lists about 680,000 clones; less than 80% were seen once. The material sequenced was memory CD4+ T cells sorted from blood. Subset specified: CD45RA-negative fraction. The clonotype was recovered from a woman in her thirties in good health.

Written as DNA, the CDR3 is TGTGCCAGCAGCTTATCTGGGGCGGGCACTGAAGCTTTCTTT. Translated: CASSLSGAGTEAFF. The chain employs TRBV11-3 and TRBJ1-1; perhaps TRBD1 as D (5 bases). There are 14 residues in the CDR3. The germline CDR1 and CDR2 sequences are SGHNT and YENEEA. The V end was cut by 2 bases, the J end by 4 bases, with 11 bases between.